The entry below gives a single T cell receptor beta chain sequence along with its context. CDR1 is SQVTM, CDR2 ANQGSEA, per germline. The CDR3 contains 13 residues. V shed 4 bases and J shed 6 bases, with 15 bases lying between them. Genomic DNA was employed as the template in profiling TCR beta VDJ and CDR3. TCRdb re-analysed the reads in MiXCR, keeping a single row per CDR3 protein. The table lists about 180,000 distinct CDR3 sequences, 45% to 55% of them singletons. This sample stems from a study of CD8+CD57+ T cells in acquired aplastic anemia. Patients picked for sequencing had shown CD8+CD57+ cell expansion detected by flow cytometry. Each of the patients presented with severe acquired aplastic anemia.

The chain combines TRBV29-1 with TRBJ1-1; D perhaps matches TRBD1 (5 bases). Sequences were obtained from sorted CD4+, CD8+, or CD8+CD57+ T cells (not recorded which) from PBMCs. This TCR derives from a human donor with aplastic anemia. The CDR3 DNA is TGCAGCGTTGCGGGTCGGGGGATCGCTGAAGCTTTCTTT. This sequence encodes CSVAGRGIAEAFF.